The clone carrying this T cell receptor beta chain was picked up a small number of times. What it binds is not known. The source of the sample is a study of beta chain features in type 1 diabetes. Study findings and constraints: Healthy donors had naive, central memory and Treg TCRB repertoires that appeared less similar than those seen among patients. Within each of all four CD4+ subsets, Type 1 diabetes patients had TCRB CDR3s that were moderately but significantly shorter. A definitive answer on HLA type influencing TCRB rearrangement was not reached here.

Trimming removed 0 bases from V and 4 bases from J, with 9 bases in between. CDR1 and CDR2 from the germline V gene are LNHNV and YYDKDF (reference sequence). The CDR3 runs to 14 residues. The investigators reverse transcribed all of the isolated RNA, so they sequenced expressed TCRB transcripts. TCRdb keeps only in-frame clones here, not all; method: immunoSEQ multiplex PCR. In the table there are roughly 370,000 clones, approximately 14% of which are singletons. V usage is TRBV15 and J usage is TRBJ2-5; D might be TRBD1 (6 bases). The receptor's source is a man younger than 45 in good health. Input material: naive CD4+ T cells from blood. The CDR3 sequence: CATSRERGLETQYF. The DNA of the CDR3 is TGTGCCACCAGCAGAGAGAGGGGGTTAGAGACCCAGTACTTC.